Listed below are T cell receptor beta chains from one sample, sequenced in a study of T cell responses to AZD1222 COVID-19 vaccine. TCRdb's copy holds only in-frame clones and misses some; the assay was immunoSEQ multiplex PCR. The table lists roughly 130,000 clones, 87% of them singletons. This sample comprised peripheral blood, obtained on day 0 of AZD1222 vaccination. The receptors come from an adult in good health. Both conserved end residues are part of each CDR3. A D gene is named only where the DNA matches it firmly. Size values are once, few and many counts, or a class for expanded clones, and some rows have none.

d_call j_call clone_size v_call cdr3_nt cdr3_aa
TRBD1 TRBJ1-5 - TRBV20-1 TGCAGTGCCAGTGGACAGGAGGTAGGGCCCCAGCATTTT CSASGQEVGPQHF
- TRBJ1-1 few TRBV6-5 TGTGCCAGCACGGCGACCTTCTTCGAGACTGAAGCTTTCTTT CASTATFFETEAFF
TRBD1 TRBJ2-7 - TRBV5-5 TGTGCCAGCAGCCGGGGGCCGGGACAGGTTGCTGACGAGCAGTACTTC CASSRGPGQVADEQYF
TRBD1 TRBJ2-7 - TRBV3-1/TRBV3-2 TGTGCCAGCAGCCGGGGACAGGGGCTTTACGAGCAGTACTTC CASSRGQGLYEQYF
- TRBJ1-2 - TRBV2 TGTGCCAGCAGTGAAAGGGCAGGGAGTGCTGGCTACACCTTC CASSERAGSAGYTF
- TRBJ1-2 - TRBV28 TGTGCCAGCAGTTTACGTCGACTGGGCTATGGCTACACCTTC CASSLRRLGYGYTF
- TRBJ1-1 - TRBV5-1 TGCGCCAGCAGCTTGACAGAGATGGCTGAAGCTTTCTTT CASSLTEMAEAFF
TRBD1 TRBJ1-1 few TRBV6-2/TRBV6-3 TGTGCCAGCAGTTACTCGGCCCAGGGGGCCGGGATAGCGAACACTGAAGCTTTCTTT CASSYSAQGAGIANTEAFF
- TRBJ1-2 - TRBV7-8 TGTGCCAGCAGTCCAGGGGAAATAGCTAACTATGGCTACACCTTC CASSPGEIANYGYTF
TRBD1 TRBJ2-1 - TRBV5-1 TGCGCCAGCAGCGCTGACAGGGTCCACGATGAGCAGTTCTTC CASSADRVHDEQFF
- TRBJ2-3 once TRBV1 TGCACCAGCAGCCAGTATCCCCGGGATCCAGATACGCAGTATTTT CTSSQYPRDPDTQYF
- TRBJ2-2 - TRBV9 TGTGCCAGCAGCGTAGCTTCCGCCCAGGGGTACACCGGGGAGCTGTTTTTT CASSVASAQGYTGELFF
- TRBJ1-1 - TRBV5-6 TGTGCCAGCAGCCTCGGACAGGAAGCTTTCTTT CASSLGQEAFF
TRBD1 TRBJ1-5 - TRBV7-9 TGTGCCAGCAGCTTAGCGGGCGGGACAGGGAAACAGCCCCAGCATTTT CASSLAGGTGKQPQHF
- TRBJ1-4 - TRBV6-5 TGTGCCAGCAGCGGCGGGACGGCTAATGAAAAACTGTTTTTT CASSGGTANEKLFF
TRBD1 TRBJ1-2 - TRBV28 TGTGCCAGCAGTTTCGGACAGGGCCACTATGGCTACACCTTC CASSFGQGHYGYTF
TRBD1 TRBJ1-1 - TRBV29-1 TGCAGCGTTGGCCCAACAGGGGGCGAGAACACTGAAGCTTTCTTT CSVGPTGGENTEAFF
- TRBJ2-1 - TRBV12-3/TRBV12-4 TGTGCCAGCAGCCCCTTAGGGTATGAGCAGTTCTTC CASSPLGYEQFF
- TRBJ2-3 - TRBV29-1 TGCAGCGTTCCACCCGAGACTAGGGCAGATACGCAGTATTTT CSVPPETRADTQYF
- TRBJ2-1 - TRBV5-6 TGTGCCAGCAGCAGAGACAATGAGCAGTTCTTC CASSRDNEQFF
- TRBJ2-1 - TRBV25-1 TGTGCCAGCAGGGACAGCTCCTACAATGAGCAGTTCTTC CASRDSSYNEQFF
TRBD2 TRBJ2-7 - TRBV28 TGTGCCAGCAGTTTTGGGGGGGAGAGCTCCTACGAGCAGTACTTC CASSFGGESSYEQYF
- TRBJ1-1 - TRBV7-3 TGTGCCAGCAGCCCGGGACTTGATTATGGAGCTTTCTTT CASSPGLDYGAFF
TRBD1 TRBJ1-2 - TRBV19 TGTGCCAGTAGTGATAACAGGGGCATAAACTATGGCTACACCTTC CASSDNRGINYGYTF
- TRBJ1-1 - TRBV7-6 TGTGCCAGCAGCTCCCCCTTACAGGGTATGGGGGACACTGAAGCTTTCTTT CASSSPLQGMGDTEAFF
- TRBJ2-2 once TRBV7-9 TGTGCCAGCAGCTTAATCGGTCTTACCGGGGAGCTGTTTTTT CASSLIGLTGELFF
TRBD2 TRBJ2-7 - TRBV7-2 TGTGCCAGCAGCTTAGGGGGGGGTCCCTACTCGTACGAGCAGTACTTC CASSLGGGPYSYEQYF
- TRBJ2-1 - TRBV12-3/TRBV12-4 TGTGCCAGCAGTTTTTTTAATGAGCAGTTCTTC CASSFFNEQFF
- TRBJ1-1 - TRBV12-5 TGTGCTAGTGGTTTGCAGGGGTCCGGGACTGAAGCTTTCTTT CASGLQGSGTEAFF
TRBD2 TRBJ2-7 - TRBV4-1 TGCGCCAGCAGCCAGGCTAGCGGCAACTACGAGCAGTACTTC CASSQASGNYEQYF
- TRBJ1-5 - TRBV3-1/TRBV3-2 TGTGCCAGCAGCCAAGATCGGACGCCAGGCAATCAGCCCCAGCATTTT CASSQDRTPGNQPQHF
- TRBJ1-6 - TRBV7-2 TGTGCCAGCAGCCCACAGGGTGGTAATTCACCCCTCCACTTT CASSPQGGNSPLHF
TRBD1 TRBJ1-2 - TRBV5-1 TGCGCCAGCAGACAGGGGGCGGACTATGGCTACACCTTC CASRQGADYGYTF
- TRBJ1-4 - TRBV30 TGTGCCTGGAGTGCACGCCCGGTCGGCAGCACTAATGAAAAACTGTTTTTT CAWSARPVGSTNEKLFF
- TRBJ2-7 - TRBV6-1 TGTGCCAGCAGTGAAACCACCGACGGGGAGCAGTACTTC CASSETTDGEQYF
- TRBJ1-3 - TRBV28 TGTGCCAGCAGGTCGACCTCGGGAGGAAACACCATATATTTT CASRSTSGGNTIYF
TRBD1 TRBJ2-7 - TRBV5-6 TGTGCCAGCAGCGCCCTGGGACAGCTATCCTACGAGCAGTACTTC CASSALGQLSYEQYF
- TRBJ1-4 - TRBV7-2 TGTGCCAGCAGCTTAGCTCTCGGGGGCAGGGAAAAACTGTTTTTT CASSLALGGREKLFF
TRBD1 TRBJ2-7 - TRBV7-9 TGTGCCAGCCAGGGACAGGCCTACGAGCAGTACTTC CASQGQAYEQYF
TRBD2 TRBJ2-7 - TRBV19 TGTGCCAGTAGAGAGACGGCAGGGAGGGCCGAGCAGTACTTC CASRETAGRAEQYF
- TRBJ1-3 few TRBV6-5 TGTGCCAGCAGTCCGGGGGCGGACGGAAACACCATATATTTT CASSPGADGNTIYF
TRBD1 TRBJ1-1 - TRBV7-9 TGTGCCAGCAGCTTAAAACTCGGGACAGGGATGGCTTTCTTT CASSLKLGTGMAFF
TRBD1 TRBJ1-4 - TRBV5-6 TGTGCCAGCAGCTTCCTACAGGGGGGGACTAATGAAAAACTGTTTTTT CASSFLQGGTNEKLFF
TRBD2 TRBJ2-4 - TRBV4-3 TGCGCCAGCAGCCCGGGACTAGCGGGGACGCTAGCCAAAAACATTCAGTACTTC CASSPGLAGTLAKNIQYF
- TRBJ1-5 - TRBV18 TGTGCCAGCTCACGGGGGTGGAATCAGCCCCAGCATTTT CASSRGWNQPQHF
- TRBJ2-3 - TRBV9 TGTGCCAGCAGCGTAGGCCAGGCCCGGGTTACGCAGTATTTT CASSVGQARVTQYF
- TRBJ2-1 - TRBV6-2/TRBV6-3 TGTGCCAGCAGTAACCTCCGGGACCTCGACAATGAGCAGTTCTTC CASSNLRDLDNEQFF
- TRBJ1-1 - TRBV7-9 TGTGCCAGCAGCTTACGGGCAGGGGCGATGAACACTGAAGCTTTCTTT CASSLRAGAMNTEAFF